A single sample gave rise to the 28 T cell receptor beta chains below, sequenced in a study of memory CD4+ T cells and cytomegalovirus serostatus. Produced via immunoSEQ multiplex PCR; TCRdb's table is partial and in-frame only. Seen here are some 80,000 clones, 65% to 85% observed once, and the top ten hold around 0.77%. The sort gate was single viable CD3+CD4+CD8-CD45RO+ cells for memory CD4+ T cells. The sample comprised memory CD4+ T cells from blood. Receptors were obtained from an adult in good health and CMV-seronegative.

CDR3 nucleotides: TGTGCCAGCAGTTTACTGACAGACTCTGGGGCCAACGTCCTGACTTTC. Protein sequence: CASSLLTDSGANVLTF. V gene TRBV27 combines with J gene TRBJ2-6; weak D call: TRBD1 (5 bases). V was cut by 2 bases and J by 0 bases, with 8 bases left in between. Germline assignment: CDR1 MNHEY and CDR2 SMNVEV (reference sequence). The CDR3 is 16 residues long.

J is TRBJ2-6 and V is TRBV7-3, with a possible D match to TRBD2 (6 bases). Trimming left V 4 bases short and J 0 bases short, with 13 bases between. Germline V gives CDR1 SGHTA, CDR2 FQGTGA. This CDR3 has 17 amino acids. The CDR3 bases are TGTGCCAGCAGCTCCTCGGGACTGAGCTCTGGGGCCAACGTCCTGACTTTC. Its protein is CASSSSGLSSGANVLTF.

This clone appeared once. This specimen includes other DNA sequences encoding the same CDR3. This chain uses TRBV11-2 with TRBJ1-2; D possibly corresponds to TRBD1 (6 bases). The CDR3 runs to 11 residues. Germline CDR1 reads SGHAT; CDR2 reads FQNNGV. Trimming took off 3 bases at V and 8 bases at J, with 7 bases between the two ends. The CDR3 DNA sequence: TGTGCCAGCAGCTTGGGGGGCGGCTACACCTTC. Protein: CASSLGGGYTF.

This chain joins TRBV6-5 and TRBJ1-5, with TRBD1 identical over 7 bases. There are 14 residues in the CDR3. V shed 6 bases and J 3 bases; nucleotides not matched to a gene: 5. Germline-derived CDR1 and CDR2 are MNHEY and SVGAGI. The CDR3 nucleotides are TGTGCCAGCAGGAAACAGGGGTTCAATCAGCCCCAGCATTTT. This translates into CASRKQGFNQPQHF.

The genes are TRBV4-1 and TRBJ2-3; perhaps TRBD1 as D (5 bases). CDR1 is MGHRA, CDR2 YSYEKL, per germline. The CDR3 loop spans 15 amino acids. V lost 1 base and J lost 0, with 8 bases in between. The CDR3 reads CASSQGGISTDTQYF. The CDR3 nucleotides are TGCGCCAGCAGCCAAGGGGGCATTAGCACAGATACGCAGTATTTT.

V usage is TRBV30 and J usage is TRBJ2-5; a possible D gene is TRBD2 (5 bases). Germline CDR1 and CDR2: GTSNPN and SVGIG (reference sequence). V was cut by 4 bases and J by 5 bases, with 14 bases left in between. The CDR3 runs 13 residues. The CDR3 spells CAWTLLGGETQYF. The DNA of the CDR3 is TGTGCCTGGACCTTACTAGGTGGGGAGACCCAGTACTTC.

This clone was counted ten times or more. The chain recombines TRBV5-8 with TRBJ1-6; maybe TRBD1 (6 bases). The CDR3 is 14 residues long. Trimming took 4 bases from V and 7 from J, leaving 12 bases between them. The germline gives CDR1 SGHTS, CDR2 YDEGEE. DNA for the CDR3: TGTGCCAGCAGCCCCGGGGGCCTAAATTCACCCCTCCACTTT. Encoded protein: CASSPGGLNSPLHF.

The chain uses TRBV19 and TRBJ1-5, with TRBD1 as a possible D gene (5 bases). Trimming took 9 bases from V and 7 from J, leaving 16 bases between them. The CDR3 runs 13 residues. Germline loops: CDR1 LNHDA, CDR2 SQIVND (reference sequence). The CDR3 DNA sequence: TGTGCCAGGGAGACAGCCCGCCGGCAGCCCCAGCATTTT. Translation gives CARETARRQPQHF.

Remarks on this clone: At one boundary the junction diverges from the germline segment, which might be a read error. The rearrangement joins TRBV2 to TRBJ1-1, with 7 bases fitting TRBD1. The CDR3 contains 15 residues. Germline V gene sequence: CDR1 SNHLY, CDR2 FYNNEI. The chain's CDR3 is CASSEGAGGTTTISF. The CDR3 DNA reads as TGTGCCAGCAGTGAAGGGGCAGGGGGTACGACCACCATCAGCTTT.

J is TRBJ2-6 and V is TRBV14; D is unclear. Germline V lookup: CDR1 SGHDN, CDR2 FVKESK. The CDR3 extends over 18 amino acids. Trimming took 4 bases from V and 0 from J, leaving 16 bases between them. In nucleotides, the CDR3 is TGTGCCAGCAGCCCCGGTTCTGACTTCTACTCTGGGGCCAACGTCCTGACTTTC. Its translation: CASSPGSDFYSGANVLTF.

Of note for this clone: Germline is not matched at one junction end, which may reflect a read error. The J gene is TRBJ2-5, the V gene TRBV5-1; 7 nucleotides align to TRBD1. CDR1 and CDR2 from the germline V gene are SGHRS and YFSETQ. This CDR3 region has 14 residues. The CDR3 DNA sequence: TGCGCCAGCAGCTTGGGGGACAGACAAGGGACCCAGTACTTC. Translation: CASSLGDRQGTQYF.

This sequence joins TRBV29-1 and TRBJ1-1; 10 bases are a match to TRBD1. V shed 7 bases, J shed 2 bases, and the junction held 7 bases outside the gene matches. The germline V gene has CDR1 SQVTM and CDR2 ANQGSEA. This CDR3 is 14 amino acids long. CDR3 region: CSGGQGSANTEAFF. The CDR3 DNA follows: TGCAGCGGGGGACAGGGGAGCGCCAACACTGAAGCTTTCTTT.

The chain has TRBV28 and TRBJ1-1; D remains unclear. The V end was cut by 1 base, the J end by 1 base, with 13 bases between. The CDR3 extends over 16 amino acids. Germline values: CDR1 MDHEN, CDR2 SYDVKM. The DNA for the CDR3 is TGTGCCAGCAGTTTATCGGAACTTGGACGGAACACTGAAGCTTTCTTT. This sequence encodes CASSLSELGRNTEAFF.

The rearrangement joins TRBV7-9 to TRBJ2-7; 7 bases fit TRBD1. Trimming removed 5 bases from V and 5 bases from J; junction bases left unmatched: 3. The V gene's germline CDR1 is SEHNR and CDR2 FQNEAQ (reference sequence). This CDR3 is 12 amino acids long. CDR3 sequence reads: CASSATGNEQYF. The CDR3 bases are TGTGCCAGCAGCGCGACAGGGAACGAGCAGTACTTC.

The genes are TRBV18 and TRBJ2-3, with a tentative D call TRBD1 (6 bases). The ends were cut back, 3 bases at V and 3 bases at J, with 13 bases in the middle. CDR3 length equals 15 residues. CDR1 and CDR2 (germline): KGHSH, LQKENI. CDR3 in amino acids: CASSPGAGMTDTQYF. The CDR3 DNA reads TGTGCCAGCTCACCGGGGGCAGGGATGACAGATACGCAGTATTTT.

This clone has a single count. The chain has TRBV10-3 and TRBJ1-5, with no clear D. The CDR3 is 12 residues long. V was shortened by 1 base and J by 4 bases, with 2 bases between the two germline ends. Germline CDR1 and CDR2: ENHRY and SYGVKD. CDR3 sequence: CAISEWNQPQHF. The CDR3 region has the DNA TGTGCCATCAGTGAGTGGAATCAGCCCCAGCATTTT.

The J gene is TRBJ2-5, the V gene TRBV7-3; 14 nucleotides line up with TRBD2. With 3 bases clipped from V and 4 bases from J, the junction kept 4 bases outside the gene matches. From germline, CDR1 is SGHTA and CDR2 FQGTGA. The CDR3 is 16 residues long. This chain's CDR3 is CASSFGTSGGAETQYF. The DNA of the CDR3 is TGTGCCAGCAGCTTTGGGACTAGCGGGGGCGCAGAGACCCAGTACTTC.

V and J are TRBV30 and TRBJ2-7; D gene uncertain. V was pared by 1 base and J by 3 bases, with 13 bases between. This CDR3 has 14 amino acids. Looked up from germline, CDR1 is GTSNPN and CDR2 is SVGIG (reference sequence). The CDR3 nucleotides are TGTGCCTGGAGTGCTCAACCGGGCAACTACGAGCAGTACTTC. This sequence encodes CAWSAQPGNYEQYF.

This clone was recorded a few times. CDR3 in DNA: TGCGCCAGCAGCCCAGTCCTCAAAAACCCGGGTGGCTACACCTTC. The encoded protein is CASSPVLKNPGGYTF. The V gene is TRBV4-1, the J gene TRBJ1-2; unclear D gene. Germline V gives CDR1 MGHRA, CDR2 YSYEKL. This CDR3 has 15 amino acids. Trimming took 4 bases from V and 7 from J, leaving 19 bases between them.

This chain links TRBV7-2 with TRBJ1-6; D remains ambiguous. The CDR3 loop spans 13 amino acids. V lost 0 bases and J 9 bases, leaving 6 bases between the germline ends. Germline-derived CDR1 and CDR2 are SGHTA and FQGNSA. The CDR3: CASSLARISPLHF. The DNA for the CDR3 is TGTGCCAGCAGCTTAGCGAGGATTTCACCCCTCCACTTT.

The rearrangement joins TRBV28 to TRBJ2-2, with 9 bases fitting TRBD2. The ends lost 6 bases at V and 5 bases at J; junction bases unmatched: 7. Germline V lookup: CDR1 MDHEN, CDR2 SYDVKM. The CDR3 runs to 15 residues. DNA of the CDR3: TGTGCCAGCAGATTTAGCGGGGGAGGGACCGGGGAGCTGTTTTTT. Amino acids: CASRFSGGGTGELFF.

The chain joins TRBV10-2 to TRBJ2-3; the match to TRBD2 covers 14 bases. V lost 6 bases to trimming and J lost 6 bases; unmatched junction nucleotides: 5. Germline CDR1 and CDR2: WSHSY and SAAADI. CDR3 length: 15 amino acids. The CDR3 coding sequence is TGCGCCAGCAGGGCGACTAGCGGGGGGGTGGATACGCAGTATTTT. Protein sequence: CASRATSGGVDTQYF.

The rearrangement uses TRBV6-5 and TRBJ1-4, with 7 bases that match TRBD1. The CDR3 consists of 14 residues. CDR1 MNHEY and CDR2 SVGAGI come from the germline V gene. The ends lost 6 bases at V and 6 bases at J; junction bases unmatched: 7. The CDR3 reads CASSLQGLDEKLFF. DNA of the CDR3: TGTGCCAGCAGCCTACAGGGGTTGGATGAAAAACTGTTTTTT.

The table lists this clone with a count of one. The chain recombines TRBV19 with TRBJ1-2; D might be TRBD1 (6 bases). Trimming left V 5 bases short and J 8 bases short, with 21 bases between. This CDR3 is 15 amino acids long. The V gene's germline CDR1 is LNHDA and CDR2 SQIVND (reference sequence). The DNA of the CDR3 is TGTGCCAGTAGTCCCCAACAGGGACAAGGTTACGGCTACACCTTC. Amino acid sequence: CASSPQQGQGYGYTF. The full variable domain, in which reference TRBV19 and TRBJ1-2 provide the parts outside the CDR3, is DGGITQSPKYLFRKEGQNVTLSCEQNLNHDAMYWYRQDPGQGLRLIYYSQIVNDFQKGDIAEGYSVSREKKESFPLTVTSAQKNPTAFYLCASSPQQGQGYGYTFGSGTRLTVV.

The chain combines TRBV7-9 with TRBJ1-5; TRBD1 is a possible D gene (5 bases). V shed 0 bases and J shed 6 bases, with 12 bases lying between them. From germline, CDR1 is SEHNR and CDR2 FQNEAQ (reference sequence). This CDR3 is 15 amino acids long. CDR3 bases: TGTGCCAGCAGCTTAGCGGGGAGGGGAGGTCAGCCCCAGCATTTT. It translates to CASSLAGRGGQPQHF.

The CDR3 DNA sequence: TGTGCCAGCAGTTTATCAGGGGTAACTGAAGCTTTCTTT. This codes for CASSLSGVTEAFF. The rearrangement joins TRBV28 to TRBJ1-1, with TRBD1 as a possible D gene (6 bases). CDR1 and CDR2 from the germline V gene are MDHEN and SYDVKM. V lost 1 base and J 5 bases, leaving 8 bases between the germline ends. The CDR3 has 13 residues.

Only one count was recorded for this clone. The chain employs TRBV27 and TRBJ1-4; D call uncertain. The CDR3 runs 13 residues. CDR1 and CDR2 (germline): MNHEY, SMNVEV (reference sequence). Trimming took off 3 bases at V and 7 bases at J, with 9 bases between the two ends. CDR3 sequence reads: CASSFSGFEKLFF. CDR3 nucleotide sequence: TGTGCCAGCAGTTTTTCAGGTTTTGAAAAACTGTTTTTT.

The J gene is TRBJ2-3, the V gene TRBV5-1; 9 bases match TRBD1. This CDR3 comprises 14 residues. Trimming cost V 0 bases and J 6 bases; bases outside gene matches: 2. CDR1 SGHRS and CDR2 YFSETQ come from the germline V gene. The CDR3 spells CASSLEQGADTQYF. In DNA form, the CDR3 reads TGCGCCAGCAGCTTGGAACAGGGGGCGGATACGCAGTATTTT.